The clone carrying this TCR beta chain was counted once. No antigen is known for it. The entry originates in a study of OX40 agonist ivuxolimab in advanced cancers. Study overall: The study reported partial responses in three patients: one hepatocellular carcinoma, two cutaneous melanoma.

CDR1 is MNHNS, CDR2 SASEGT, per germline. Germline trimming cut 10 bases from V and 4 bases from J; bases unmatched to any gene: 13. The CDR3 totals 15 residues. General study findings and limits: Partial responders treated at 0.1-3.0 mg/kg exhibited clonal expansion among the lowest measured. The CD4+ and CD8+ T cells in the blood had expanded clonally by week 6 at 0.1 to 3.0 mg/kg.

Using immunoSEQ multiplex PCR, the repertoire was profiled, and TCRdb retains in-frame clones only, with some absent. The sample shows about 36,000 clones, more than 75% of them seen only once. The origin of this receptor is an adult with an advanced solid tumor such as melanoma, head and neck, liver or kidney cancer. This rearrangement joins TRBV6-1 to TRBJ1-5; 7 nucleotides agree with TRBD1. The specimen was CD4+ or CD8+ T cells sorted from blood, collected in a trial of the OX40 agonist ivuxolimab. In DNA form, the CDR3 reads TGTGCCACCCTAGGACCCCCGGGACAGAATCAGCCCCAGCATTTT. The encoded protein is CATLGPPGQNQPQHF.